This T cell receptor (beta chain) was retrieved from a study of T cell responses to AZD1222 COVID-19 vaccine. For the study at large: The study pooled second doses at about 4 or about 12 weeks.

Study-wide points: White British donors predominated, females outnumbered males, and clonal diversity was possibly underestimated. Repertoire sampling occurred only after the peak T cell response. Two AZD1222 doses significantly raised spike-specific TCR breadth and depth over controls.

The V gene lost 1 base and the J gene lost 6 bases, with 9 bases spanning the gap. The germline CDR1 and CDR2 sequences are SGHAT and FQNNGV. The CDR3 sequence is 13 residues long. Assay used: immunoSEQ multiplex PCR; TCRdb lists only in-frame clones, some missing. The table has about 79,000 clones, around 82% seen once. This clone has a single count. Its antigen is not known. The TCR comes from an adult in good health. This specimen was peripheral blood, taken on day 0 of AZD1222 vaccination. The chain couples TRBV11-2 to TRBJ1-2; no reliable D call. The CDR3 region is CASSLGPANGYTF. The CDR3 coding sequence is TGTGCCAGCAGCTTAGGACCGGCCAATGGCTACACCTTC.